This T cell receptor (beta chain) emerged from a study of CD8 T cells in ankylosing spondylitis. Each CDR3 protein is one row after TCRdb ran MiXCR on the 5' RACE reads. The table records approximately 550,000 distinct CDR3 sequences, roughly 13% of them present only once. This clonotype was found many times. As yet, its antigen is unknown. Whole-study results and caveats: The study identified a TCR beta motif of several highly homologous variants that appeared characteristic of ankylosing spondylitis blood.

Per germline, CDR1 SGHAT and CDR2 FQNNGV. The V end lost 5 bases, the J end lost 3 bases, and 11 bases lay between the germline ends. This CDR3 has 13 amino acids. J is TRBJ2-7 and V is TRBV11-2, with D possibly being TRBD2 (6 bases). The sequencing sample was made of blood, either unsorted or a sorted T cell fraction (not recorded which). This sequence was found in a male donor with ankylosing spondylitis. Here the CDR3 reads CASSHRLDYEQYF. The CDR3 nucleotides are TGTGCCAGCAGCCACAGACTAGACTACGAGCAGTACTTC.